Below, 24 T cell receptor beta chains from the same sample are listed, as sequenced in a study of blood T cell repertoires in COVID-19. The repertoire was sequenced with immunoSEQ multiplex PCR; TCRdb's copy has only in-frame clones and lacks some. This table has 250,000 to 300,000 clones, 84% appearing once. The sequenced sample was peripheral blood. Receptors were obtained from a man in his 60s with acute or convalescent COVID-19.

Of note for this clone: In the same sample, other DNA sequences code for this CDR3. CDR3 amino acids: CASSLGLNNSPLHF. The DNA of the CDR3 is TGTGCCAGCAGTCTCGGACTGAATAATTCACCCCTCCACTTT. This sequence joins TRBV27 and TRBJ1-6; D is uncertain. V lost 5 bases, J lost 5 bases, and 10 bases lay in between. This CDR3 region has 14 residues. Germline values: CDR1 MNHEY, CDR2 SMNVEV (reference sequence).

V gene TRBV2 combines with J gene TRBJ2-5; D might be TRBD2 (6 bases). The CDR3 length is 13 residues. V was cut by 6 bases and J by 2 bases, with 10 bases left in between. The germline CDR1 and CDR2 sequences are SNHLY and FYNNEI. In DNA form, the CDR3 reads TGTGCCAGCAGGGGGACTGGACAAGAGACCCAGTACTTC. Residues: CASRGTGQETQYF.

This rearrangement joins TRBV25-1 to TRBJ1-2, with D maybe TRBD1 (5 bases). The germline V gene encodes CDR1 MGHDK and CDR2 SYGVNS. This CDR3 is built from 12 residues. With 1 base removed from V and 9 bases from J, the gap between germline ends came to 9 bases. CDR3 residues: CASSESGVSYTF. Here the CDR3 DNA reads TGTGCCAGCAGTGAATCGGGGGTAAGCTACACCTTC.

This clone was observed a single time. J is TRBJ2-3 and V is TRBV13; D gene ambiguous. Germline V gene data show CDR1 as PRHDT and CDR2 as FYEKMQ (reference sequence). This CDR3 has 14 residues. V was clipped by 6 bases and J by 1 base, with 11 bases between them. The CDR3 nucleotides read TGTGCCAGCAGTTTATGGCAGGGCACAGATACGCAGTATTTT. This encodes CASSLWQGTDTQYF.

The rearrangement uses TRBV6-5 and TRBJ2-2; D ambiguous. CDR3 size: 14 residues. CDR1 and CDR2 (germline): MNHEY, SVGAGI. The V and J ends lost 0 bases and 4 bases respectively, with 6 bases between them. In DNA form, the CDR3 reads TGTGCCAGCAGTTACTCGCGGAGCACCGGGGAGCTGTTTTTT. Protein sequence: CASSYSRSTGELFF.

V usage is TRBV28 and J usage is TRBJ2-2; 7 bases are a match to TRBD1. J gave up 1 base and V 8 bases, and 4 bases lay outside the gene matches. The V gene's germline CDR1 is MDHEN and CDR2 SYDVKM. This CDR3 has 14 residues. This CDR3 reads CASQGQLNTGELFF. For the CDR3, the DNA is TGTGCCAGCCAGGGACAGCTGAACACCGGGGAGCTGTTTTTT.

The chain couples TRBV7-8 to TRBJ2-7; 9 bases fit TRBD2. CDR1 is SGHVS and CDR2 is FQNEAQ in the germline V gene. There are 17 residues in the CDR3. V lost 5 bases to trimming and J lost 1 base; unmatched junction nucleotides: 12. The CDR3 loop is CASSPAILAGTSYEQYF. The DNA for the CDR3 is TGTGCCAGCAGCCCAGCTATCCTAGCGGGGACTTCCTACGAGCAGTACTTC.

This rearrangement joins TRBV28 to TRBJ2-1; D might be TRBD2 (6 bases). Trimming removed 8 bases from V and 2 bases from J, with 10 bases in between. This CDR3 has 13 residues. Germline V CDR1 and CDR2: MDHEN, SYDVKM. The CDR3 bases are TGTGCCAGCTCAGGAGGGCCCTACAATGAGCAGTTCTTC. The encoded protein is CASSGGPYNEQFF.

The chain carries TRBV28 and TRBJ2-7, with a possible D match to TRBD2 (5 bases). This CDR3 comprises 18 residues. Trimming pared 3 bases from V and 3 bases from J, leaving 24 bases between. Looked up from germline, CDR1 is MDHEN and CDR2 is SYDVKM. CDR3 sequence reads: CASSLDLFAPSFLYEQYF. The DNA of the CDR3 is TGTGCCAGCAGTTTGGACTTGTTCGCGCCTTCCTTCCTCTACGAGCAGTACTTC.

This clone showed up just once. V usage is TRBV2 and J usage is TRBJ1-4; perhaps TRBD1 as D (6 bases). Trimming shortened V by 4 bases and J by 6 bases, and 15 bases separated the two germline ends. CDR3 length: 15 amino acids. Looked up from germline, CDR1 is SNHLY and CDR2 is FYNNEI. In DNA, the CDR3 is TGTGCCAGCAGTGTTAGCGGGACAAAACATGAAAAACTGTTTTTT. Translation gives CASSVSGTKHEKLFF.

The V call is TRBV15, the J call TRBJ1-1; the match to TRBD1 covers 8 bases. CDR1 is LNHNV and CDR2 is YYDKDF in the germline V gene (reference sequence). This CDR3 has 15 residues. The V segment lost 0 bases and the J segment 4 bases; nucleotides outside the gene matches: 4. The CDR3 DNA sequence: TGTGCCACCAGCAGAGATCGGACAGGGACCACTGAAGCTTTCTTT. This codes for CATSRDRTGTTEAFF.

The sample holds one count of this clone. The chain joins TRBV6-6 to TRBJ1-6; D gene ambiguous. V lost 7 bases and J 10 bases, leaving 5 bases between the germline ends. Germline lookup yields CDR1 MNHNY and CDR2 SVGAGI (reference sequence). This CDR3 spans 10 amino acids. The CDR3 is CASNRSPLHF. CDR3 in DNA: TGTGCCAGCAATAGATCACCCCTCCACTTT.

For this clone: In the same sample, other DNA sequences code for this CDR3. The rearrangement joins TRBV18 to TRBJ1-1, with a weak D call TRBD1 (5 bases). The CDR3 consists of 13 residues. Trimming took off 6 bases at V and 5 bases at J, with 13 bases between the two ends. Germline V lookup: CDR1 KGHSH, CDR2 LQKENI. The CDR3 loop reads CASSPSRETEAFF. DNA of the CDR3: TGTGCCAGCTCGCCGTCCAGGGAAACTGAAGCTTTCTTT.

J is TRBJ2-5 and V is TRBV5-1, with 9 nucleotides matching TRBD1. This CDR3 spans 15 amino acids. CDR1 and CDR2 from the germline V gene are SGHRS and YFSETQ. V gave up 5 bases and J gave up 1 base; unmatched junction bases: 6. As DNA, the CDR3 is TGCGCCAGCAGTGGACAGGGGCTATCCCAAGAGACCCAGTACTTC. It is translated as CASSGQGLSQETQYF.

This clone was recorded a few times. Other DNA sequences of this sample code for an identical CDR3. The chain carries TRBV2 and TRBJ1-5, with D tentatively TRBD1 (5 bases). The V end was cut by 4 bases, the J end by 5 bases, with 12 bases between. CDR3 length: 14 residues. The germline V gene encodes CDR1 SNHLY and CDR2 FYNNEI. The chain's CDR3 is CASSGQGGDQPQHF. The CDR3, as DNA: TGTGCCAGCAGTGGGCAGGGTGGCGATCAGCCCCAGCATTTT.

This rearrangement joins TRBV5-1 to TRBJ1-3; D may be TRBD1 (6 bases). Germline V lookup: CDR1 SGHRS, CDR2 YFSETQ. V dropped 4 bases and J dropped 0 bases, with 14 bases sitting between them. The CDR3 extends over 16 amino acids. The CDR3 loop reads CASSPQGAYSGNTIYF. The CDR3 coding sequence is TGCGCCAGCAGCCCACAGGGAGCCTACTCTGGAAACACCATATATTTT.

This chain joins TRBV10-3 and TRBJ1-2; D gene unclear. This CDR3 contains 15 residues. V lost 4 bases to trimming and J lost 1 base, with 13 bases between them. In germline, CDR1 is ENHRY, CDR2 SYGVKD. The CDR3 DNA reads as TGTGCCATCAGTGTCGTGGAGTTCCTTAACTATGGCTACACCTTC. This sequence encodes CAISVVEFLNYGYTF.

V usage is TRBV7-8 and J usage is TRBJ1-1; a weak D match, TRBD1 (6 bases). The V end lost 3 bases, the J end lost 2 bases, and 13 bases lay between the germline ends. The germline V gene encodes CDR1 SGHVS and CDR2 FQNEAQ. There are 15 residues in the CDR3. DNA for the CDR3: TGTGCCAGCAGCTTTACCCCGGACAGAAACACTGAAGCTTTCTTT. As protein: CASSFTPDRNTEAFF.

The V gene is TRBV12-3 or TRBV12-4, the J gene TRBJ1-2; 7 bases map to TRBD1. The ends lost 5 bases at V and 6 bases at J; junction bases unmatched: 3. The CDR3 is 12 amino acids. The chain's CDR3 is CASSLTGDGYTF. The CDR3 nucleotides read TGTGCCAGCAGTCTTACAGGGGATGGCTACACCTTC.

The chain employs TRBV3-1 (or the pseudogene TRBV3-2) and TRBJ2-3; 8 bases agree with TRBD2. This CDR3 has 17 amino acids. The germline gives CDR1 LGHDT, CDR2 YNNKEL (reference sequence). J gave up 5 bases and V 0 bases, and 10 bases lay outside the gene matches. CDR3 in amino acids: CASSQEGAGDRGDTQYF. CDR3 nucleotide sequence: TGTGCCAGCAGCCAAGAGGGAGCGGGGGACCGGGGAGATACGCAGTATTTT.

This clone occurred once. The chain uses TRBV19 and TRBJ2-3; tentative D call: TRBD1 (6 bases). Germline lookup yields CDR1 LNHDA and CDR2 SQIVND (reference sequence). Deletions cut 4 bases from V and 0 bases from J, with 14 bases between. CDR3 length: 16 residues. The DNA for the CDR3 is TGTGCCAGTAGTAGCCGTCAGGGGACCAGCACAGATACGCAGTATTTT. Translated, it gives CASSSRQGTSTDTQYF.

J is TRBJ2-5 and V is TRBV5-5; D is uncertain. The CDR3 sequence is 14 residues long. V lost 2 bases, J lost 5 bases, and 13 bases lay in between. CDR1 SGHKS and CDR2 YYEKEE come from the germline V gene (reference sequence). CDR3 in DNA: TGTGCCAGCAGCTTCGATCTTCAGAGGGAGACCCAGTACTTC. It encodes CASSFDLQRETQYF.

The chain joins TRBV11-2 to TRBJ2-1; 9 positions agree with TRBD1. Germline assignment: CDR1 SGHAT and CDR2 FQNNGV. V lost 5 bases to trimming and J lost 4 bases; unmatched junction nucleotides: 6. The CDR3 length is 15 residues. CDR3 DNA: TGTGCCAGCAGCATAAGACAGGGGGGATACAATGAGCAGTTCTTC. Translating it yields CASSIRQGGYNEQFF.

The rearrangement joins TRBV27 to TRBJ1-6; D possibly corresponds to TRBD1 (6 bases). This CDR3 is 15 amino acids long. Per germline, CDR1 MNHEY and CDR2 SMNVEV (reference sequence). V shed 4 bases and J shed 7 bases, with 14 bases lying between them. CDR3 in DNA: TGTGCCAGCAGTTCCGCCAGGGGCGGAAATTCACCCCTCCACTTT. This codes for CASSSARGGNSPLHF.